This is a list of T cell receptor beta chains from one sample in a study of response to subunit inactivated influenza vaccine. TCRdb ran MiXCR on the RT-PCR reads and lists one entry per CDR3 protein. This sample has hundreds of thousands of distinct CDR3 sequences, with approximately 14% found just once. This specimen consisted of PBMCs from blood, obtained approximately 15 days before vaccination. Every receptor here comes from a man aged 50 to 59 who received an inactivated influenza vaccine. Each CDR3 is given with its conserved first and last residue. A D gene is named only where the DNA matches it firmly. Clone size is not always given. Where it is, it says once, few, many or a class for expanded clones.

TRBV11-2	TRBJ2-2	15	few	TRBD1	CASSDWTGGTGELFF	TGTGCCAGCAGCGATTGGACAGGGGGGACCGGGGAGCTGTTTTTT
TRBV7-7	TRBJ2-3	14	.	.	CASSLGQRTDTQYF	TGTGCTAGCAGCCTCGGACAGCGCACAGATACGCAGTATTTT
TRBV6-1	TRBJ2-5	16	.	TRBD2	CASSDKLAGAGGTQYF	TGTGCCAGCAGTGACAAACTAGCGGGAGCGGGCGGGACCCAGTACTTC
TRBV10-3	TRBJ2-7	14	.	TRBD1	CAISTSDRGYKLDF	TGTGCCATCAGCACTTCCGACAGGGGGTATAAATTGGACTTC
TRBV12-3/TRBV12-4	TRBJ1-5	13	.	.	CASQGSQNQPQHF	TGTGCCAGCCAAGGATCCCAGAATCAGCCCCAGCATTTT
TRBV24-1	TRBJ2-3	14	.	.	CATSDESGTEKQYF	TGTGCCACCAGTGATGAGTCCGGGACCGAAAAGCAGTATTTT
TRBV30	TRBJ2-3	15	few	TRBD2	CAWSRSSGLSDTQYF	TGTGCCTGGAGTCGGTCTAGCGGTTTGTCAGATACGCAGTATTTT
TRBV10-3	TRBJ2-5	13	few	TRBD2	CATASGRDETQYF	TGTGCCACCGCCAGCGGGAGAGACGAGACCCAGTACTTC
TRBV12-3/TRBV12-4	TRBJ1-1	14	.	TRBD1	CASSLTGSITEAFF	TGTGCCAGCAGTTTGACAGGGAGTATCACTGAAGCTTTCTTT
TRBV28	TRBJ2-2	17	.	.	CASILGGRGYHTGELFF	.
TRBV12-3/TRBV12-4	TRBJ2-1	14	few	.	CASSFSSVYNEQFF	TGTGCCAGCAGTTTCTCCTCGGTGTACAATGAGCAGTTCTTC
TRBV6-5	TRBJ2-1	15	few	.	CASSSHGAQTNEQFF	TGTGCCAGCAGTTCCCACGGGGCTCAGACGAATGAGCAGTTCTTC
TRBV2	TRBJ1-3	16	few	TRBD1	CASSFTGAPSGNTIYF	TGTGCCAGCAGCTTTACAGGGGCTCCCTCTGGAAACACCATATATTTT
TRBV15	TRBJ2-7	14	.	TRBD1	CATSIGHRGREQYF	TGTGCCACCAGCATCGGGCACAGGGGGCGCGAGCAGTACTTC
TRBV29-1	TRBJ2-1	17	few	TRBD2	CSVFGTSGGAAYNEQFF	TGCAGCGTTTTCGGGACTAGCGGGGGGGCAGCCTACAATGAGCAGTTCTTC
TRBV20-1	TRBJ2-5	14	.	.	CSARDLGGSETQYF	TGCAGTGCTAGAGATCTGGGCGGTTCAGAGACCCAGTACTTC
TRBV21-1	TRBJ1-5	18	.	.	CASSPNLTAGSSNQPQHF	TGTGCCAGCAGCCCTAATCTGACAGCGGGGAGTAGCAATCAGCCCCAGCATTTT
TRBV20-1	TRBJ1-2	14	few	.	CSVRDQATNYGYTF	TGCAGTGTTAGAGATCAGGCCACTAACTATGGCTACACCTTC
TRBV29-1	TRBJ2-7	16	.	TRBD1	CSVEDALGQGTYEQYF	TGCAGCGTTGAAGATGCCCTCGGACAGGGGACTTACGAGCAGTACTTC
TRBV6-2/TRBV6-3	TRBJ2-2	15	few	TRBD2	CASSYQGTSYGELFF	TGTGCCAGCAGTTATCAGGGGACTAGCTACGGGGAGCTGTTTTTT
TRBV20-1	TRBJ2-7	15	.	TRBD1	CSASSSTGGPYEQYF	TGCAGTGCTAGCTCTTCGACAGGGGGCCCGTACGAGCAGTACTTC
TRBV20-1	TRBJ2-5	14	.	TRBD1	CSAVAGTGRETQYF	TGCAGTGCTGTCGCCGGGACAGGGAGAGAGACCCAGTACTTC
TRBV28	TRBJ2-3	17	.	TRBD2	CASIQERPGLLGDTQYF	TGTGCCAGTATCCAAGAACGACCGGGACTATTAGGGGATACGCAGTATTTT
TRBV12-3/TRBV12-4	TRBJ1-2	14	.	.	CASREGSSNYGYTF	TGTGCCAGCAGGGAAGGGAGTTCTAACTATGGCTACACCTTC
TRBV28	TRBJ2-1	17	few	TRBD2	CASSPAGLALKGNEQFF	TGTGCCAGCAGCCCGGCGGGACTAGCGTTAAAGGGAAATGAGCAGTTCTTC
TRBV19	TRBJ2-2	17	.	TRBD1	CASSILLGQANAGELFF	TGTGCCAGTAGTATCCTTCTCGGACAGGCCAACGCCGGGGAGCTGTTTTTT
TRBV7-2	TRBJ2-1	17	few	TRBD2	CASSLASGRSSYNEQFF	TGTGCCAGCAGCTTAGCTAGCGGGAGAAGCTCCTACAATGAGCAGTTCTTC
TRBV7-9	TRBJ1-1	14	many	.	CASSLDLRNTEAFF	TGTGCCAGCAGCTTAGACCTCAGGAACACTGAAGCTTTCTTT
TRBV14	TRBJ2-5	14	few	TRBD2	CASSRGLVPETQYF	TGTGCCAGCAGCCGGGGACTAGTCCCGGAGACCCAGTACTTC